These 29 T cell receptor beta chains share one sample of origin, sequenced in a study of T-cell reconstitution after alpha-beta-depleted transplantation in children. Preparation of the TCRbeta library used unique molecular identifiers. From the PCR reads, TCRdb called clonotypes with MiXCR, one entry per CDR3 protein. The data hold some 600,000 distinct CDR3 sequences, with over 10% observed a single time. The source material was PBMCs, mostly from graft donor cells, sampled 360 days after TCRalphabeta/CD19-depleted stem cell transplant. These receptors all come from a male patient aged 10 to 17 who had a stem cell transplant for acute myeloid leukemia, so the T cells may come from the graft donor.

Turning to this clonotype: A junction boundary mismatches the germline segment, possibly from a read error. V usage is TRBV18 and J usage is TRBJ2-7; 10 bases agree with TRBD1. Germline assignment: CDR1 KGHSH and CDR2 LQKENI. This CDR3 contains 12 residues. The CDR3, as DNA: TGTGCCAGCTCACTCGAGGCGGGACAGGGGATCTTC. It translates to CASSLEAGQGIF.

This chain uses TRBV20-1 with TRBJ1-2; D perhaps matches TRBD1 (6 bases). The CDR3 length is 13 residues. Looked up from germline, CDR1 is DFQATT and CDR2 is SNEGSKA (reference sequence). Trimming shortened V by 5 bases and J by 8 bases, and 18 bases separated the two germline ends. CDR3 residues: CSAARGGPEGYTF. The CDR3 bases are TGCAGTGCTGCTCGGGGGGGGCCTGAGGGCTACACCTTC.

This clonotype has only a few counts. The chain combines TRBV18 with TRBJ2-3; no clear D. CDR1 and CDR2 from the germline V gene are KGHSH and LQKENI. The CDR3 has 12 amino acids. V lost 2 bases, J lost 4 bases, and 4 bases lay in between. CDR3 in DNA: TGTGCCAGCTCACCAATTGCAGATACGCAGTATTTT. Protein: CASSPIADTQYF. The full variable domain, with the rest looked up from reference TRBV18 and TRBJ2-3, is NAGVMQNPRHLVRRRGQEARLRCSPMKGHSHVYWYRQLPEEGLKFMVYLQKENIIDESGMPKERFSAEFPKEGPSILRIQQVVRGDSAAYFCASSPIADTQYFGPGTRLTVL.

This clonotype was seen ten or more times. The chain uses TRBV20-1 and TRBJ2-5, with 9 bases fitting TRBD2. V dropped 1 base and J dropped 5; count of bases not matched to a gene: 11. The CDR3 runs 16 residues. CDR1 and CDR2 from the germline V gene are DFQATT and SNEGSKA (reference sequence). The CDR3 loop reads CSARGGGRAEFETQYF. CDR3 coding DNA: TGCAGTGCTAGAGGGGGCGGGAGGGCCGAGTTCGAGACCCAGTACTTC.

V gene TRBV11-2 combines with J gene TRBJ2-2, with D possibly matching TRBD1 (5 bases). Germline CDR1 and CDR2: SGHAT and FQNNGV. V was clipped by 7 bases and J by 0 bases, with 9 bases between them. The CDR3 is 14 residues long. The CDR3 region has the DNA TGTGCCAGCATCGGACACTCGAACACCGGGGAGCTGTTTTTT. Its protein is CASIGHSNTGELFF.

The genes are TRBV7-6 and TRBJ2-2; D is possibly TRBD2 (6 bases). CDR3 length: 16 amino acids. Germline V gene sequence: CDR1 SGHVS, CDR2 FNYEAQ. Between the trimmed V and J ends, which lost 5 bases and 6 bases, there was a span of 19 bases. CDR3 loop: CASSQLGGGSAGELFF. The CDR3 DNA reads TGTGCCAGCAGCCAACTAGGTGGGGGGTCGGCCGGGGAGCTGTTTTTT.

The chain couples TRBV20-1 to TRBJ2-4, with a tentative D call TRBD2 (6 bases). Germline values: CDR1 DFQATT, CDR2 SNEGSKA (reference sequence). CDR3 length: 15 residues. V lost 3 bases to trimming and J lost 8 bases, with 20 bases between them. The CDR3 loop is CSASPLARRADIQYF. CDR3 coding DNA: TGCAGTGCTAGCCCACTAGCACGAAGGGCGGACATTCAGTACTTC.

V and J are TRBV20-1 and TRBJ2-1; maybe TRBD2 (5 bases). The V and J ends lost 1 base and 1 base respectively, with 17 bases between them. Per germline, CDR1 DFQATT and CDR2 SNEGSKA (reference sequence). This CDR3 spans 17 amino acids. CDR3 DNA sequence: TGCAGTGCTAGAGTGGAGACTATCCCAAGATCCTACAATGAGCAGTTCTTC. Amino acids: CSARVETIPRSYNEQFF.

This rearrangement joins TRBV25-1 to TRBJ2-7; 13 nucleotides agree with TRBD2. The CDR3 is 18 amino acids. J lost 1 base, V lost 4 bases, and 10 bases had no gene match. Germline V gives CDR1 MGHDK, CDR2 SYGVNS. The CDR3 nucleotides read TGTGCCAGCAGTGCCGGGACTAGCGGGACCATTTTTTCCTACGAGCAGTACTTC. Translation: CASSAGTSGTIFSYEQYF.

This clonotype came up a few times. The genes are TRBV7-2 and TRBJ2-3; D is unresolved. The CDR3 sequence is 16 residues long. CDR1 and CDR2 (germline): SGHTA, FQGNSA. Trimming took off 1 base at V and 0 bases at J, with 11 bases between the two ends. The CDR3 bases are TGTGCCAGCAGCTTAGGTTGGGGTGCTAGCACAGATACGCAGTATTTT. Protein sequence: CASSLGWGASTDTQYF.

This clonotype has only a few counts. The chain uses TRBV29-1 and TRBJ2-5; D assignment may be TRBD1 or TRBD2 (6 bases each). From germline, CDR1 is SQVTM and CDR2 ANQGSEA. This CDR3 has 12 amino acids. The V end was cut by 3 bases, the J end by 5 bases, with 10 bases between. The CDR3 sequence: CSVDGGPETQYF. The CDR3 DNA reads TGCAGCGTTGATGGGGGGCCCGAGACCCAGTACTTC.

This clonotype was picked up many times. This rearrangement joins TRBV7-2 to TRBJ2-6; D uncertain. CDR3 length: 14 amino acids. The germline CDR1 and CDR2 sequences are SGHTA and FQGNSA. V shed 5 bases and J shed 2 bases, with 7 bases lying between them. The CDR3 region has the DNA TGTGCCAGCAGCGGAGAGGCTGGGGCCAACGTCCTGACTTTC. This gives the protein CASSGEAGANVLTF.

CDR3 bases: TGTGCCAGCAGTTACCGTCAGGGTGACTACGAGCAGTACTTC. This translates into CASSYRQGDYEQYF. The gene calls are TRBV6-5 and TRBJ2-7, with D possibly being TRBD1 (5 bases). The CDR3 runs to 14 residues. Germline V gives CDR1 MNHEY, CDR2 SVGAGI. Trimming shortened V by 2 bases and J by 3 bases, and 11 bases separated the two germline ends.

This chain uses TRBV28 with TRBJ1-2; no clear D. Germline values: CDR1 MDHEN, CDR2 SYDVKM. Trimming shortened V by 11 bases and J by 10 bases, and 20 bases separated the two germline ends. The CDR3 contains 12 residues. This chain's CDR3 is CASAVGASVYTF. In nucleotides, the CDR3 is TGTGCCTCAGCAGTCGGAGCAAGTGTCTACACCTTC.

The genes are TRBV7-8 and TRBJ2-3, with TRBD1 matching over 9 bases. This CDR3 has 17 residues. Germline lookup yields CDR1 SGHVS and CDR2 FQNEAQ. V trimming: 1 base; J trimming: 3 bases; junction bases outside the gene matches: 8. The CDR3 reads CASSLVGTGRGTDTQYF. The CDR3 DNA sequence: TGTGCCAGCAGCTTAGTCGGGACAGGGAGAGGAACAGATACGCAGTATTTT.

This clonotype was observed many times. This rearrangement joins TRBV24-1 to TRBJ2-2; D remains unclear. The CDR3 loop spans 11 amino acids. Trimming removed 9 bases at V and 6 bases at J, with 7 bases between. Germline loops: CDR1 KGHDR, CDR2 SFDVKD. CDR3 in amino acids: CATSESGELFF. The CDR3 DNA is TGTGCCACCTCCGAATCCGGGGAGCTGTTTTTT.

The table lists this clonotype with a few counts. This sequence joins TRBV7-9 and TRBJ2-7; 11 bases align to TRBD1. V lost 5 bases and J lost 3; bases outside the gene matches: 6. The CDR3 has 15 amino acids. Germline V gene lookup returns CDR1 SEHNR and CDR2 FQNEAQ (reference sequence). The CDR3 bases are TGTGCCAGCAGCCGGACAGGGGGCGACCACTACGAGCAGTACTTC. It encodes CASSRTGGDHYEQYF. Full variable domain (outside the CDR3, taken from reference TRBV7-9 and TRBJ2-7): DTGVSQNPRHKITKRGQNVTFRCDPISEHNRLYWYRQTLGQGPEFLTYFQNEAQLEKSRLLSDRFSAERPKGSFSTLEIQRTEQGDSAMYLCASSRTGGDHYEQYFGPGTRLTVT.

This clonotype showed up many times. J is TRBJ2-7 and V is TRBV27; 12 positions match TRBD2. The CDR3 has 17 residues. Losses at the gene ends were 2 bases for V and 0 bases for J; bases not matched to a gene: 5. Germline values: CDR1 MNHEY, CDR2 SMNVEV (reference sequence). DNA of the CDR3: TGTGCCAGCAGTTTACCTGGACTAGCGGGAAGCTCCTACGAGCAGTACTTC. Protein product: CASSLPGLAGSSYEQYF.

This clonotype was detected many times. V and J are TRBV28 and TRBJ2-6, with D unresolved. V gave up 10 bases and J gave up 0 bases, with 22 bases separating them. CDR3 length equals 18 residues. Germline lookup yields CDR1 MDHEN and CDR2 SYDVKM. This CDR3 reads CATLRKLGGYSGANVLTF. The CDR3 DNA is TGTGCCACCCTACGAAAGTTGGGCGGTTACTCTGGGGCCAACGTCCTGACTTTC.

This clonotype appeared once. V usage is TRBV14 and J usage is TRBJ2-5; 7 bases are a match to TRBD1. After removal of 1 base from V and 7 bases from J, the junction contained 6 bases not matched to a gene. CDR3 length: 14 amino acids. CDR1 and CDR2 (germline): SGHDN, FVKESK. In nucleotides, the CDR3 is TGTGCCAGCAGCCAAGCCCCGGGACAGTCGACCCAGTACTTC. It yields the protein CASSQAPGQSTQYF.

The V call is TRBV4-3, the J call TRBJ2-7; D uncertain. The ends were cut back, 3 bases at V and 3 bases at J, with 9 bases in the middle. Germline CDR1 and CDR2: LGHNA and YSLEER. This CDR3 comprises 13 residues. CDR3 coding DNA: TGCGCCAGCAGCCACCAGTTATTCTACGAGCAGTACTTC. Protein: CASSHQLFYEQYF.

This clonotype was picked up a small number of times. V and J are TRBV6-1 and TRBJ1-4; the D is unclear. In germline, CDR1 is MNHNS, CDR2 SASEGT. CDR3 length: 14 residues. The V end was cut by 5 bases, the J end by 0 bases, with 7 bases between. DNA of the CDR3: TGTGCCAGCAGTCAGACGTCAACTAATGAAAAACTGTTTTTT. This encodes CASSQTSTNEKLFF.

This clonotype was picked up a small number of times. The chain is built from TRBV29-1 and TRBJ2-7, with TRBD2 matching 7 bases. CDR1 and CDR2 (germline): SQVTM, ANQGSEA. This CDR3 is built from 16 residues. Trimming removed 5 bases from V and 4 bases from J; junction bases left unmatched: 17. The DNA for the CDR3 is TGCAGCGTTAGCCCGGCCTGGAGCGGGATATCGTACGAGCAGTACTTC. Protein: CSVSPAWSGISYEQYF.

This clonotype appeared many times. V usage is TRBV10-3 and J usage is TRBJ2-5; D is tentatively TRBD1 or TRBD2 (5 bases each). V was cut by 10 bases and J by 2 bases, with 14 bases left in between. CDR3 length: 13 amino acids. The germline V gene has CDR1 ENHRY and CDR2 SYGVKD. The CDR3 nucleotides are TGTGCCACCCTCAGGGAGCTACAAGAGACCCAGTACTTC. This gives the protein CATLRELQETQYF.

The rearrangement links TRBV12-3 or TRBV12-4 to TRBJ2-4; 9 nucleotides line up with TRBD2. There are 17 residues in the CDR3. J gave up 5 bases and V 5 bases, and 13 bases lay outside the gene matches. The CDR3 coding sequence is TGTGCCAGCAGTCCCAGGGACGCGACTAGCGGTGAAAACATTCAGTACTTC. Residues: CASSPRDATSGENIQYF.

This chain joins TRBV5-1 and TRBJ2-3, with 7 bases fitting TRBD1. The V gene's germline CDR1 is SGHRS and CDR2 YFSETQ. The CDR3 extends over 17 amino acids. With V trimmed by 2 bases and J by 2 bases, 11 bases remained unmatched. The CDR3 reads CASSFLPPGTDTDTQYF. The CDR3 DNA follows: TGCGCCAGCAGCTTTCTACCTCCGGGGACAGACACAGATACGCAGTATTTT.

The CDR3 sequence: CSAPLSGGQFF. CDR3 in DNA: TGCAGTGCTCCCCTATCGGGGGGTCAGTTCTTC. The gene calls are TRBV20-1 and TRBJ2-1; TRBD2 matches at 7 bases. The junction had 8 bases not matched to a gene; V was cut back by 5 bases and J by 13 bases. The CDR3 totals 11 residues. Per the germline V gene, CDR1 is DFQATT and CDR2 is SNEGSKA (reference sequence).

Only a few counts were recorded for this clonotype. V and J are TRBV7-3 and TRBJ2-1, with 10 nucleotides matching TRBD1. The V gene end was trimmed by 5 bases and the J gene end by 7 bases; junction bases not matched to a gene: 11. The CDR3 length is 16 residues. Germline V gene lookup returns CDR1 SGHTA and CDR2 FQGTGA. The CDR3, as DNA: TGTGCCAGCAGCAACGAGGTGGGACAGGGGTTGAATGAGCAGTTCTTC. The encoded protein is CASSNEVGQGLNEQFF.

The chain carries TRBV7-3 and TRBJ2-1, with D perhaps being TRBD1 or TRBD2 (6 bases each). Germline assignment: CDR1 SGHTA and CDR2 FQGTGA. With 5 bases removed from V and 1 base from J, the gap between germline ends came to 12 bases. CDR3 size: 15 residues. CDR3 in DNA: TGTGCCAGCAGCCAAGGGGGGAGGTCCTACAATGAGCAGTTCTTC. Residues: CASSQGGRSYNEQFF.